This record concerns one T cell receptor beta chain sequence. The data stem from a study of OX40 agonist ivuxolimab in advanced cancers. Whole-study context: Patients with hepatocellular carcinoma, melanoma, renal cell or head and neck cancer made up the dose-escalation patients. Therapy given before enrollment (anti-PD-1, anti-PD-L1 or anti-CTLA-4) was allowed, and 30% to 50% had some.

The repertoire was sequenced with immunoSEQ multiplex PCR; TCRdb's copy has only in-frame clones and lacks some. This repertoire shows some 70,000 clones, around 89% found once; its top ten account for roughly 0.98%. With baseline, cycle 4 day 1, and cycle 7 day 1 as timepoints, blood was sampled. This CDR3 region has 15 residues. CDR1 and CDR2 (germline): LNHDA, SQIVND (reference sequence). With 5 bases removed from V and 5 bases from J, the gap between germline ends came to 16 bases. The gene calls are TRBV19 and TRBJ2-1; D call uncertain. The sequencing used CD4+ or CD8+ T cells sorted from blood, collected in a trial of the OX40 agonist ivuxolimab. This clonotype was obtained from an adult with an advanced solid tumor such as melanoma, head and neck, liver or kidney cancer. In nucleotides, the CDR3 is TGTGCCAGTAGTTGTACCCCCCCGCGCGACAATGAGCAGTTCTTC. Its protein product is CASSCTPPRDNEQFF.